This T cell receptor (beta chain) originates from a study of CD8 T cells in ankylosing spondylitis (dated by TCRdb to 2015 to 2018). For context, the study as a whole: The study set out to find disease-linked TCR variants by profiling T cell receptor beta repertoires in ankylosing spondylitis patients and healthy donors. The full study cohort was made up of about 25 ankylosing spondylitis patients and 108 healthy donors. Peripheral blood was sampled, and synovial fluid was additionally collected from ankylosing spondylitis patients.

This clonotype appeared many times. Its antigen has not been determined. Within one base of it there is no much larger clone, and no base qualities were kept. Data came from an Illumina HiSeq 2500. Quantitative 5'-RACE with molecular barcodes was the method used to prepare the TCR beta libraries. In the source study's methods: Disease-linked TCR variants were identified with a new computational method built on a probabilistic model of VDJ rearrangement. TCRdb passed the public sequencing reads through fastp at Q25 and MiXCR, retaining productive beta sequences. Each CDR3 protein gets just one entry, which takes the most common genes and DNA from the rows behind it. These V and J calls originate from TCRdb's pipeline instead of the authors' own analysis. The sample table shows 250,000 or so distinct CDR3 sequences, and under 20% are seen once. More than 25% of the sample is in the top ten clones. The junction carries 8 bases between V and J, which are trimmed by 4 bases and 7 bases respectively. Based on the germline V gene, the CDR1 and CDR2 sequences are LGHNA and YSLEER. The CDR3 starts with the cysteine, ends with the phenylalanine, and has 12 residues. The CDR3 DNA has 36 bases and is translated from base 1.

What the work shows at the level of the full study, not this receptor alone: Some motif variants were previously reported in synovial fluid and blood of reactive arthritis patients, suggesting common disease-initiation mechanisms. Blood from ankylosing spondylitis patients appeared to be characterized by a TCR beta motif composed of under ten highly homologous amino acid variants. The disease-linked clones had a CD8+ phenotype and were found at relatively low frequencies in peripheral blood. Significant enrichment of the disease-linked clones was reported in matched synovial fluid samples from ankylosing spondylitis patients.

This sequence was found in a male donor with ankylosing spondylitis or in good health (not recorded which). The sample taken for sequencing was blood, either unsorted or a sorted T cell fraction (not recorded which). The sequence links TRBV4-3 to TRBJ2-1, with the identity of the D gene unclear. This receptor has the CDR3 CASSLLGNEQFF. The sequenced DNA is TGCGCCAGCAGCCTCCTCGGTAATGAGCAGTTCTTC.